Listed here are 3 T cell receptor beta chains from one sample, sequenced in a study of OX40 agonist ivuxolimab in advanced cancers. Sequencing was performed with immunoSEQ multiplex PCR; in TCRdb, only in-frame clones are kept and a portion is missing. The data hold about 46,000 clones, with around 90% observed a single time. Sequencing used CD4+ or CD8+ T cells sorted from blood, obtained in a trial of the OX40 agonist ivuxolimab. These receptors were collected from an adult with an advanced solid tumor such as melanoma, head and neck, liver or kidney cancer.

This chain connects TRBV7-8 to TRBJ2-7, with 9 bases aligning to TRBD1. V was pared by 5 bases and J by 2 bases, with 4 bases of the junction left unmatched. Germline V lookup: CDR1 SGHVS, CDR2 FQNEAQ. The CDR3 is 14 residues long. The CDR3 sequence is CASSTGTGTYEQYV. The CDR3 bases are TGTGCCAGCAGCACCGGGACAGGGACCTACGAGCAGTACGTC.

This chain joins TRBV28 and TRBJ2-1, with a possible D match to TRBD2 (6 bases). The ends were cut back, 7 bases at V and 4 bases at J, with 17 bases in the middle. Germline CDR1 MDHEN, CDR2 SYDVKM. This CDR3 contains 15 residues. CDR3: CASTRGRDLYNEQFF. CDR3 bases: TGTGCCAGCACCCGCGGCCGGGACTTATACAATGAGCAGTTCTTC.

CDR3 in DNA: TGTGCCAGCAGCCCCGAGGGGCCTTACAATGAGCAGTTCTTC. Encoded protein: CASSPEGPYNEQFF. The V call is TRBV11-2, the J call TRBJ2-1, with D possibly being TRBD1 or TRBD2 (5 bases each). This CDR3 comprises 14 residues. CDR1 is SGHAT, CDR2 FQNNGV, per germline. The V and J ends lost 5 bases and 4 bases respectively, with 12 bases between them.